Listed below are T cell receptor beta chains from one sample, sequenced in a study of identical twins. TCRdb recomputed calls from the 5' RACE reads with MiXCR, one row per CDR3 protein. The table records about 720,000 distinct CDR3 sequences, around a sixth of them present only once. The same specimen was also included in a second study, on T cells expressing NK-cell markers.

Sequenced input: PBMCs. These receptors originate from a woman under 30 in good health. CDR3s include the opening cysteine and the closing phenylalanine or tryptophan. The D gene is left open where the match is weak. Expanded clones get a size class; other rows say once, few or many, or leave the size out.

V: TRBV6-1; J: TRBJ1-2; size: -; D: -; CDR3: CASSPRETHGYTF; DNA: TGTGCCAGCAGTCCCCGGGAGACCCATGGCTACACCTTC
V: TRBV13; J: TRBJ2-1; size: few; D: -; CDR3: CASSSRQRYYNEQFF; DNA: TGTGCCAGCAGCTCGCGACAGAGGTATTACAATGAGCAGTTCTTC
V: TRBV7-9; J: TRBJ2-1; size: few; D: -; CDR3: CASTQTYDEQFF; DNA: TGTGCCAGCACCCAAACGTACGATGAGCAGTTCTTC
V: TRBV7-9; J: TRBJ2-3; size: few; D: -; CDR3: CASSRTSPAYTDTQYF; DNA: TGTGCCAGCAGCCGAACTAGCCCAGCCTACACAGATACGCAGTATTTT
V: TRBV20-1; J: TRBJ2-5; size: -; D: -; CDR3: CSAPLGGGSGETQYF; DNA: TGCAGTGCTCCCCTGGGGGGGGGCTCAGGAGAGACCCAGTACTTC
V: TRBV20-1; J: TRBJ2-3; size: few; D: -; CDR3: CSAPYGRDTQYF; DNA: TGCAGTGCCCCGTACGGGAGAGATACGCAGTATTTT
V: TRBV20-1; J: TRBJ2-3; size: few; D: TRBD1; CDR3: CSARDSAGGAGFGFDTQYF; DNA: TGCAGTGCTAGAGATTCGGCAGGGGGCGCGGGTTTCGGTTTCGATACGCAGTATTTT
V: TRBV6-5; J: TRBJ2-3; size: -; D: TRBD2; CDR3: CASSYVWPGLAGDTQYF; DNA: TGTGCCAGCAGTTACGTCTGGCCGGGACTAGCGGGAGATACGCAGTATTTT
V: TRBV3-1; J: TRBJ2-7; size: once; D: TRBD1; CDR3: CASSFMGQGNYEQYF; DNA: TGTGCCAGCAGCTTTATGGGACAGGGGAATTACGAGCAGTACTTC
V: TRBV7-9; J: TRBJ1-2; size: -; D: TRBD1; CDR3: CASSDRDLNGYTF; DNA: TGTGCCAGCAGCGACAGGGATCTCAATGGCTACACCTTC
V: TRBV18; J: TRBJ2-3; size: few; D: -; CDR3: CASSMVGADTQYF; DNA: TGTGCCAGCTCGATGGTGGGGGCAGATACGCAGTATTTT
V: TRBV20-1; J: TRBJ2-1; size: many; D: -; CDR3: CSADGGAEHNEQFF; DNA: TGCAGTGCCGATGGGGGGGCCGAACACAATGAGCAGTTCTTC
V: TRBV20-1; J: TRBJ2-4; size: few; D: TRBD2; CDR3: CSARGASGRGGENIQYF; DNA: TGCAGTGCTAGAGGGGCTAGCGGGAGGGGAGGGGAAAACATTCAGTACTTC
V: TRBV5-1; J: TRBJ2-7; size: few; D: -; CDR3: CASSVRVPSYEQYF; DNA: TGCGCCAGCAGCGTAAGGGTACCTTCCTACGAGCAGTACTTC
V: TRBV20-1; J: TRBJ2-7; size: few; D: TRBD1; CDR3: CSEDRDEQYF; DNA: TGCAGTGAAGACAGGGACGAGCAGTACTTC
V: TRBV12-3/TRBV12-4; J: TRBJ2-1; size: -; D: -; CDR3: CASSETSNEQFF; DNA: TGTGCCAGCAGTGAGACTAGCAATGAGCAGTTCTTC
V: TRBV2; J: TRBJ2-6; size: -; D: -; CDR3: CARTSDSGANVLTF; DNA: TGTGCCCGCACCTCGGATTCTGGGGCCAACGTCCTGACTTTC
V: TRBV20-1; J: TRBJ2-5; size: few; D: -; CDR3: CSALWRFQETQYF; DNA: TGCAGTGCCCTGTGGAGGTTCCAAGAGACCCAGTACTTC
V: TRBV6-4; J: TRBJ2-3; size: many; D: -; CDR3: CASSDRGGSETQYF; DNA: TGTGCCAGCAGTGACAGGGGGGGAAGCGAGACGCAGTATTTT
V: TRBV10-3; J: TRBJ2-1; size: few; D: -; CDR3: CAISGQGYEQFF; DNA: TGTGCCATCAGTGGCCAGGGATATGAGCAGTTCTTC
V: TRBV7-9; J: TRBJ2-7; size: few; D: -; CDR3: CASSPQGAEQYF; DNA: TGTGCCAGCAGCCCCCAGGGTGCCGAGCAGTACTTC
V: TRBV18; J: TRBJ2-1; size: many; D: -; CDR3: CASSPTSTYNEQFF; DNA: TGTGCCAGCTCACCAACCTCGACGTACAATGAGCAGTTCTTC
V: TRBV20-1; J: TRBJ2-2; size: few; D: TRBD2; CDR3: CSASPLAGVTGELFF; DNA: TGCAGTGCTAGCCCCCTAGCGGGAGTCACCGGGGAGCTGTTTTTT
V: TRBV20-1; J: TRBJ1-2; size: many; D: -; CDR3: CSVYYAGQGGYTF; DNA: TGCAGTGTCTATTACGCCGGGCAGGGAGGCTACACCTTC
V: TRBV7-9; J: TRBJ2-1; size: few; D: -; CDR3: CASSLVISEQFF; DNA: TGTGCCAGCAGCTTAGTCATTAGTGAGCAGTTCTTC
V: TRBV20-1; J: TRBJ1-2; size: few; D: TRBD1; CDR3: CSARDYGQGILANYGYTF; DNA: TGCAGTGCTAGAGATTATGGACAGGGAATTTTAGCTAACTATGGCTACACCTTC
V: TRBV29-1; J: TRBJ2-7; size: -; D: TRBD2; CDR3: CSVEDTTSSYEQYF; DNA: TGCAGCGTTGAAGATACGACTAGCTCTTACGAGCAGTACTTC
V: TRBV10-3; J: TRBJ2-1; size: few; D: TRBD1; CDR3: CAISTDRDNEQFF; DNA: TGTGCCATCAGCACCGACAGGGACAATGAGCAGTTCTTC
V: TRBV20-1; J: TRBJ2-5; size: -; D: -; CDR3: CSATVSGAVQETQYF; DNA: TGCAGTGCTACCGTCTCGGGGGCCGTTCAAGAGACCCAGTACTTC
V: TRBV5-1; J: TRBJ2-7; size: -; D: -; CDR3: CASSLGGATGTYEQYF; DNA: TGCGCCAGCAGCTTGGGGGGGGCAACAGGGACCTACGAGCAGTACTTC
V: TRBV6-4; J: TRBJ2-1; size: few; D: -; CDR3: CASSDPGTNNEQFF; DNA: TGTGCCAGCAGTGACCCGGGGACAAACAATGAGCAGTTCTTC
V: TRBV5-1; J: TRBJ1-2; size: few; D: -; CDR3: CASFEAGISGYTF; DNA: TGCGCCAGCTTTGAGGCTGGTATTTCTGGCTACACCTTC
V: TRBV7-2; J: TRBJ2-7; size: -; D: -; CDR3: CASRALITYEQYF; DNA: TGTGCCAGTCGGGCCCTAATCACCTACGAGCAGTACTTC
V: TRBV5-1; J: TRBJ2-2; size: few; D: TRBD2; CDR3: CASRPLAGSAGELFF; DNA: TGCGCCAGCAGACCCCTAGCGGGGAGCGCCGGGGAGCTGTTTTTT
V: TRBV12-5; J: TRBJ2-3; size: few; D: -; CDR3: CASGLVRVGRTDTQYF; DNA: TGTGCTAGTGGTTTGGTACGTGTGGGACGCACAGATACGCAGTATTTT
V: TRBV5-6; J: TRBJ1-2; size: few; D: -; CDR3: CASSLGSQGYTF; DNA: TGTGCCAGCAGCTTGGGTTCTCAAGGCTACACCTTC
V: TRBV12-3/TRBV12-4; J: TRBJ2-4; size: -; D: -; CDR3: CASSLSGLKNIQYF; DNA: TGTGCCAGCAGTTTAAGTGGGCTTAAAAACATTCAGTACTTC
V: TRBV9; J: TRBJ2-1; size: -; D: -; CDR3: CASSLTGHEYNEQFF; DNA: TGTGCCAGCAGCCTAACGGGACACGAGTACAATGAGCAGTTCTTC
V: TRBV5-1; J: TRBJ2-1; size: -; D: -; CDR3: CASSRAGWADEQFF; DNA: TGCGCCAGCAGTAGGGCAGGTTGGGCGGATGAGCAGTTCTTC
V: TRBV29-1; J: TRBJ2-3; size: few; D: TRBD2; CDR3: CSVVPGTSGHTDTQYF; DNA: TGCAGCGTTGTGCCCGGGACTAGCGGACACACAGATACGCAGTATTTT
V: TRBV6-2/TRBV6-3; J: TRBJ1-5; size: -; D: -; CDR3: CASRRPGVGQPQHF; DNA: TGTGCCAGCAGACGACCAGGGGTCGGCCAGCCCCAGCATTTT
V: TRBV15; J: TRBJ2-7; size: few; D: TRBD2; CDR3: CATSRDLSGGGSYEQYF; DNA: TGTGCCACCAGCAGAGACCTTAGCGGGGGGGGATCCTACGAGCAGTACTTC
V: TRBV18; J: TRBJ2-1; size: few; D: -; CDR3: CASSQTRGDEQFF; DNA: TGTGCCAGCTCACAAACACGTGGGGATGAGCAGTTCTTC
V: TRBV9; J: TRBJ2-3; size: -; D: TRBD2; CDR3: CASSSRGVRTDTQYF; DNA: TGTGCCAGCAGCTCCCGGGGGGTGCGCACAGATACGCAGTATTTT
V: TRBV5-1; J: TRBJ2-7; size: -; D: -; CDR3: CASSFRAMSSYEQYF; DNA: TGCGCCAGCAGCTTCAGGGCTATGAGCTCCTACGAGCAGTACTTC
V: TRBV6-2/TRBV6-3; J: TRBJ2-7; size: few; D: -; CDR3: CASSYPDLREQYF; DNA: TGTGCCAGCAGTTATCCCGACTTACGCGAGCAGTACTTC
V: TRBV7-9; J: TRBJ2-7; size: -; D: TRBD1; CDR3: CASSLIDRDKREQYF; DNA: TGTGCCAGCAGCTTAATCGACAGGGACAAACGGGAGCAGTACTTC
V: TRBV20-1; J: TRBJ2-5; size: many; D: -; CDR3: CSARPGGETQYF; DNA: TGCAGTGCCAGGCCAGGGGGGGAGACCCAGTACTTC
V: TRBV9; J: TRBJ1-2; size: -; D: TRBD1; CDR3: CASSADRGSYGYTF; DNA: TGTGCCAGCAGCGCTGACAGGGGGAGCTATGGCTACACCTTC
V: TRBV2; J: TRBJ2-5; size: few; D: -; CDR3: CASKEEGPSKETQYF; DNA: TGTGCCAGCAAGGAGGAGGGACCATCCAAGGAGACCCAGTACTTC
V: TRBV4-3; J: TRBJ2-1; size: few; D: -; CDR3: CASSQDPGLVYNEQFF; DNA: TGCGCCAGCAGCCAAGATCCTGGGCTTGTCTACAATGAGCAGTTCTTC
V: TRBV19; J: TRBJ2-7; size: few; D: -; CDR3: CASSIPARTYEQYF; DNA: TGTGCCAGTAGTATCCCTGCCAGGACCTACGAGCAGTACTTC
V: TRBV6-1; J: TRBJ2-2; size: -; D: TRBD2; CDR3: CASCTFGTSGRGPLFF; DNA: TGTGCCAGCTGCACGTTCGGGACTAGCGGGAGGGGACCGCTGTTTTTT
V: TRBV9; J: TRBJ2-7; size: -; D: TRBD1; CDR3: CASSPRGTGVREQYF; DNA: TGTGCCAGCAGCCCCCGTGGGACAGGGGTTCGCGAGCAGTACTTC
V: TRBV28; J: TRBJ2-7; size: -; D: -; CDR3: CASSWWTPSLYEQYF; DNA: TGTGCCAGCAGTTGGTGGACCCCGTCCTTGTACGAGCAGTACTTC
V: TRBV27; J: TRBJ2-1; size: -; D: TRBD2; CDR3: CASSLSGVVAGQNEQFF; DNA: TGTGCCAGCAGTTTAAGTGGTGTTGTAGCGGGACAAAATGAGCAGTTCTTC
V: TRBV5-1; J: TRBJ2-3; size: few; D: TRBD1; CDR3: CASSLFRDRGSDTQYF; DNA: TGCGCCAGCAGCTTATTCCGGGACAGGGGATCAGATACGCAGTATTTT
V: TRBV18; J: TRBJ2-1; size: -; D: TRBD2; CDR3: CASSPTSGGPSYNEQFF; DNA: TGTGCCAGCTCACCTACTAGCGGGGGACCCTCCTACAATGAGCAGTTCTTC
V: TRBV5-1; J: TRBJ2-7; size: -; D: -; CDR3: CASSSYRGGGEQYF; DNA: TGCGCCAGCAGCTCATACAGGGGCGGGGGCGAGCAGTACTTC
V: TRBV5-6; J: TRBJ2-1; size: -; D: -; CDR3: CASSRRLGSRNEQFF; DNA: TGTGCCAGCAGCCGTCGACTAGGGTCTAGGAATGAGCAGTTCTTC